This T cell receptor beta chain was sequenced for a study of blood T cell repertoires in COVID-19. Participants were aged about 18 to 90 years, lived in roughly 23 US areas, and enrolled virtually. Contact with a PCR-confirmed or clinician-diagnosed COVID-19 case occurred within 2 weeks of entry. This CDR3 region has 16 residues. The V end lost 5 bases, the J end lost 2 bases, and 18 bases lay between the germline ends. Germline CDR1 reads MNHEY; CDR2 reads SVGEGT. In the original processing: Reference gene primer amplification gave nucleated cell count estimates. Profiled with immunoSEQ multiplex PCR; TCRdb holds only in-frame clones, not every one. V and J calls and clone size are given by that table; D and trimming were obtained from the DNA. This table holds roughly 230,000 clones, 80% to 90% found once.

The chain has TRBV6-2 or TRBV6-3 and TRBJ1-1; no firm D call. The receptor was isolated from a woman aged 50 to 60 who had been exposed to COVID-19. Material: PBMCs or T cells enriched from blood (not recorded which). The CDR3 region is CASSGKRITGNTEAFF. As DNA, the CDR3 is TGTGCCAGCAGTGGTAAGAGAATAACGGGTAACACTGAAGCTTTCTTT.